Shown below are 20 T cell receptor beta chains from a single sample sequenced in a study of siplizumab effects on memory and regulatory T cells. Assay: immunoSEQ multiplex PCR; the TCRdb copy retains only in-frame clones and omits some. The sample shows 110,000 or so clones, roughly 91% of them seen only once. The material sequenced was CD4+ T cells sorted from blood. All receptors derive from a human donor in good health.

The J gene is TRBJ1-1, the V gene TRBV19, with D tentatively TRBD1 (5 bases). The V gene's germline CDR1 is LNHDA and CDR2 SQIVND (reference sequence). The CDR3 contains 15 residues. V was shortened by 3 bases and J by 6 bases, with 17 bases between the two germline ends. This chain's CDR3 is CASSIEQASSSEAFF. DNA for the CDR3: TGTGCCAGTAGTATTGAACAGGCGAGTTCCTCTGAAGCTTTCTTT. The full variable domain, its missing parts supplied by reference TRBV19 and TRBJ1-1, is DGGITQSPKYLFRKEGQNVTLSCEQNLNHDAMYWYRQDPGQGLRLIYYSQIVNDFQKGDIAEGYSVSREKKESFPLTVTSAQKNPTAFYLCASSIEQASSSEAFFGQGTRLTVV.

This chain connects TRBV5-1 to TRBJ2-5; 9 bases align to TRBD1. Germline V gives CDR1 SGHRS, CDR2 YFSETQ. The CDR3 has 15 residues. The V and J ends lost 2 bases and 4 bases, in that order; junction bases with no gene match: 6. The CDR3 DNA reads TGCGCCAGCAGCTTCACAGGGGGCCGTGGAGAGACCCAGTACTTC. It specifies CASSFTGGRGETQYF. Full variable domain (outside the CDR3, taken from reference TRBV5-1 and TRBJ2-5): KAGVTQTPRYLIKTRGQQVTLSCSPISGHRSVSWYQQTPGQGLQFLFEYFSETQRNKGNFPGRFSGRQFSNSRSEMNVSTLELGDSALYLCASSFTGGRGETQYFGPGTRLLVL.

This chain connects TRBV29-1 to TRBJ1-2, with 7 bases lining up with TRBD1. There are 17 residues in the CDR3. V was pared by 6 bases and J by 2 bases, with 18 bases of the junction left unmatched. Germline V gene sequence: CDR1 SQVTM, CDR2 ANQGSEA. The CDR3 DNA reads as TGCAGCGTCGACGGACTGGGACAGAGTGCTTGGAACTATGGCTACACCTTC. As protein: CSVDGLGQSAWNYGYTF.

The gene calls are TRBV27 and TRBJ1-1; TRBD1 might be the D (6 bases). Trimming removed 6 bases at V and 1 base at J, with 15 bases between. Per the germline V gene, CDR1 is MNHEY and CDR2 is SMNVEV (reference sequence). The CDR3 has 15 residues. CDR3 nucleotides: TGTGCCAGCAGCCTACAGGGATCGGGGAACACTGAAGCTTTCTTT. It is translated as CASSLQGSGNTEAFF.

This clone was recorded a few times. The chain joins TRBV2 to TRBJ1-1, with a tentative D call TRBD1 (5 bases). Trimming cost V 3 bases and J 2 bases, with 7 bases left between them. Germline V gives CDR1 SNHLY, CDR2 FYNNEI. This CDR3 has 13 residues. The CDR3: CASSDRANTEAFF. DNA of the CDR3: TGTGCCAGCAGTGACAGGGCAAACACTGAAGCTTTCTTT.

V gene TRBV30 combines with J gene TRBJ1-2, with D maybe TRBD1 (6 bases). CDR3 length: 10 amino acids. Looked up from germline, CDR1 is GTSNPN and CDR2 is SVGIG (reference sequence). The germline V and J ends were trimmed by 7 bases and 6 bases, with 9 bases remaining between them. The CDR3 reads CASTGNGYTF. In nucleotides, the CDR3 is TGTGCCTCAACAGGGAATGGCTACACCTTC.

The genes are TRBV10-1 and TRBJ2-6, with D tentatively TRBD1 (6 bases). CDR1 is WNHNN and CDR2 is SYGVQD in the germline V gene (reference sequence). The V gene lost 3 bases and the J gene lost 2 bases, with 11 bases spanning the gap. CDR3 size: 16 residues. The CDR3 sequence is CASSDDRKAGANVLTF. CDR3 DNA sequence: TGCGCCAGCAGTGACGACAGGAAAGCTGGGGCCAACGTCCTGACTTTC.

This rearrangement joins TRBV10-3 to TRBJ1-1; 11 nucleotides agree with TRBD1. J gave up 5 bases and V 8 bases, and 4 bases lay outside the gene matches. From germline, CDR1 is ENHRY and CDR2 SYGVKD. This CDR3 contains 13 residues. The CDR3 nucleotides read TGTGCCATCGGGACAGGGGGTATAACTGAAGCTTTCTTT. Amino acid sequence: CAIGTGGITEAFF.

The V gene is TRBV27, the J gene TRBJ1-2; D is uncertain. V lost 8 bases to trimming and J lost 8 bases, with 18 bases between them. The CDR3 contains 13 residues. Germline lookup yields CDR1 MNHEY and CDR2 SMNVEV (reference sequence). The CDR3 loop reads CASHPTGLWGYTF. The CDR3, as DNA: TGTGCCAGCCATCCGACGGGCCTCTGGGGCTACACCTTC.

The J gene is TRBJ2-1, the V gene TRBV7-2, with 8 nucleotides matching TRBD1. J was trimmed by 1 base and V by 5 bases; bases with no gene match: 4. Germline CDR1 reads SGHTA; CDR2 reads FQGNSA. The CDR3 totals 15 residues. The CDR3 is CASSRGQGSYNEQFF. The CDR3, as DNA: TGTGCCAGCAGCCGAGGACAGGGTTCCTACAATGAGCAGTTCTTC. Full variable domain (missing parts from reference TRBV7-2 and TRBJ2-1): GAGVSQSPSNKVTEKGKDVELRCDPISGHTALYWYRQSLGQGLEFLIYFQGNSAPDKSGLPSDRFSAERTGGSVSTLTIQRTQQEDSAVYLCASSRGQGSYNEQFFGPGTRLTVL.

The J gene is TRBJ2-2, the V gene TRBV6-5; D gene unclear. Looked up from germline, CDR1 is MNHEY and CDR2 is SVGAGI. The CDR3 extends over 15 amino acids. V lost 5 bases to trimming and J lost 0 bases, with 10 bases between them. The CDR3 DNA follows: TGTGCCAGCAGTCCGACGGTCGCGAACACCGGGGAGCTGTTTTTT. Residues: CASSPTVANTGELFF.

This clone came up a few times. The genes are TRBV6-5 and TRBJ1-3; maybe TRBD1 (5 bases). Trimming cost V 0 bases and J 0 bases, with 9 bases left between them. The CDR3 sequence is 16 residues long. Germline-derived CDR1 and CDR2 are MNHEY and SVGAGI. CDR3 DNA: TGTGCCAGCAGTTACTCGGCAGGGCCCTCTGGAAACACCATATATTTT. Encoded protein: CASSYSAGPSGNTIYF.

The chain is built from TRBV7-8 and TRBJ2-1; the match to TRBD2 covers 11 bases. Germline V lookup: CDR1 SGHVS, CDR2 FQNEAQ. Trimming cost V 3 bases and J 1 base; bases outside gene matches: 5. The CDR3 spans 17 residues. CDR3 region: CASSFQGLAVSYNEQFF. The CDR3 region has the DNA TGTGCCAGCAGCTTTCAGGGACTAGCGGTGTCCTACAATGAGCAGTTCTTC.

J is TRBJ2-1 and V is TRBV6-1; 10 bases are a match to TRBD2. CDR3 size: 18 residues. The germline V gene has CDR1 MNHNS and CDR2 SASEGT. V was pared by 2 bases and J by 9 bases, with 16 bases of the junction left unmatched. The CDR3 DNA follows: TGTGCCAGCAGTGAAAAACCCACCACTAGCGGGATATACGGTGAGCAGTTCTTC. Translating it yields CASSEKPTTSGIYGEQFF.

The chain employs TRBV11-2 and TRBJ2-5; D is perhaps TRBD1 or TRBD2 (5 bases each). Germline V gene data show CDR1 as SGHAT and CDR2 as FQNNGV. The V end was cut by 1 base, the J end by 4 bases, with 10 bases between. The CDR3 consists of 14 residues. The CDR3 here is CASSLARGPETQYF. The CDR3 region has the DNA TGTGCCAGCAGCTTAGCACGGGGCCCAGAGACCCAGTACTTC.

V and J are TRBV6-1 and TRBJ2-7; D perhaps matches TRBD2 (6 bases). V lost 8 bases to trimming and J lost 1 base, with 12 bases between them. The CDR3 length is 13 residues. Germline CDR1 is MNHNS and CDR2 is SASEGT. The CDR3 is CASFSAGSYEQYF. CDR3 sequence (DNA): TGTGCCAGCTTCTCGGCGGGGTCCTACGAGCAGTACTTC.

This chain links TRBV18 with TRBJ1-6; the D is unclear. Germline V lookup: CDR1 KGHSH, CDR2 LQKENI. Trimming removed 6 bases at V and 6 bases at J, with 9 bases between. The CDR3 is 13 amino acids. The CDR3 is CASSPGPNSPLHF. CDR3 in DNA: TGTGCCAGCTCCCCGGGCCCTAATTCACCCCTCCACTTT.

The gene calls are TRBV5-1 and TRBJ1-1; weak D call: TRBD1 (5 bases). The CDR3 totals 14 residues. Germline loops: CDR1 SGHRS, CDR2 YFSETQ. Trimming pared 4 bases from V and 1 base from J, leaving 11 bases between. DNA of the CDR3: TGCGCCAGCAGCCTCAGAACAGGGAACACTGAAGCTTTCTTT. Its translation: CASSLRTGNTEAFF.

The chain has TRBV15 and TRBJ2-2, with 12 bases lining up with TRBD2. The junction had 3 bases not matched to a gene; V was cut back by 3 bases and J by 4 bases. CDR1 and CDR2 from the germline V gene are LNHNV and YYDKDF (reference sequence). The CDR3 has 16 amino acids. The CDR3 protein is CATSRGGLAGTGELFF. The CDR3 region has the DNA TGTGCCACCAGCAGGGGGGGACTAGCGGGCACCGGGGAGCTGTTTTTT.

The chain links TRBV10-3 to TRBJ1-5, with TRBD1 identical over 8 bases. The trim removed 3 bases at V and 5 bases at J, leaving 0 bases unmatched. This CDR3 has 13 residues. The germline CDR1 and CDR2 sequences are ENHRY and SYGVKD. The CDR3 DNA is TGTGCCATCAGTGAACAGGGGGATCAGCCCCAGCATTTT. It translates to CAISEQGDQPQHF.